This is a list of T cell receptor beta chains from one sample in a study of blood T cell repertoires in COVID-19. TCRdb keeps only in-frame clones here, not all; method: immunoSEQ multiplex PCR. The repertoire holds 200,000 to 250,000 clones, with about 81% as singletons. Sequenced input: PBMCs or T cells enriched from blood (not recorded which). Receptor source: a man aged 40-55 years who had recovered from COVID-19. Each CDR3 is given with its conserved first and last residue. The order of the fields is J gene, D gene, V gene, clone size, CDR3 DNA, CDR3 protein. The D gene is left open where the match is weak. Rows give clone size only sometimes, using once, few, many, or a class for an expanded clone.

TRBJ2-2 | - | TRBV7-7 | - | TGTGCCAGCAGTTCCACAGACAGTTACACCGGGGAGCTGTTTTTT | CASSSTDSYTGELFF
TRBJ2-7 | TRBD2 | TRBV5-6 | few | TGTGCCAGCAGCGACATAGCGGGAGGGCTAATCTACGAGCAGTACTTC | CASSDIAGGLIYEQYF
TRBJ1-3 | - | TRBV3-1/TRBV3-2 | - | TGTGCCAGCGCTAAAGTCGTCTCTGGAAACACCATATATTTT | CASAKVVSGNTIYF
TRBJ1-2 | - | TRBV15 | - | TGTGCCACCAGCAGAGATAATACAGGATACTATGGCTACACCTTC | CATSRDNTGYYGYTF
TRBJ2-7 | - | TRBV14 | - | TGTGCCAGCAGCCAAGTACGTCTCGGTACAGCCTCCTACGAGCAGTACTTC | CASSQVRLGTASYEQYF
TRBJ2-2 | TRBD1 | TRBV5-1 | - | TGCGCCAGCAGCTTCCGGACAGGGGGTACCGGGGAGCTGTTTTTT | CASSFRTGGTGELFF
TRBJ2-5 | - | TRBV21-1 | - | TGTGCCAGCAGCAATGAAGGGGGCCTCCAAGAGACCCAGTACTTC | CASSNEGGLQETQYF
TRBJ2-7 | TRBD2 | TRBV23-1 | - | TGCGCCAGCAGTCAATCCTCTCTAGCGGGGGCCCACTTAGGGGAGCAGTACTTC | CASSQSSLAGAHLGEQYF
TRBJ1-2 | TRBD1 | TRBV7-9 | - | TGTGCCAGCAGCTTACTCAGCCCAGGGGGCCGTTTAGACTATGGCTACACCTTC | CASSLLSPGGRLDYGYTF
TRBJ2-3 | - | TRBV10-3 | - | TGTGCCATCAGTGAGCCTAAGCGGGTGAGCACAGATACGCAGTATTTT | CAISEPKRVSTDTQYF
TRBJ2-7 | - | TRBV18 | - | TGTGCCAGCTCACGATACGGAGGGACGGTTACCTACGAGCAGTACTTC | CASSRYGGTVTYEQYF
TRBJ2-7 | TRBD1 | TRBV5-1 | - | TGCGCCAGCAGCTTCTTATCTGCGATAGGGGGCAGCTCCTACGAGCAGTACTTC | CASSFLSAIGGSSYEQYF
TRBJ2-7 | - | TRBV19 | once | TGTGCCAGTAGTGCCAGCTCCTACGAGCAGTACTTC | CASSASSYEQYF
TRBJ1-5 | - | TRBV19 | - | TGTGCCAGTTCAAGGGGGTACAATCAGCCCCAGCATTTT | CASSRGYNQPQHF
TRBJ2-1 | TRBD2 | TRBV7-3 | - | TGTGCCAGCAGCTTAATGTCTAGCGGGGGTAATGAGCAGTTCTTC | CASSLMSSGGNEQFF
TRBJ1-1 | - | TRBV5-1 | - | TGCGCCAGCAGCTTGGCGGGGAGCGCGGAAGCTTTCTTT | CASSLAGSAEAFF
TRBJ1-5 | TRBD1 | TRBV5-1 | - | TGCGCCAGCAGCTCCGGGACAGGGAGAGAGCCCCAGCATTTT | CASSSGTGREPQHF
TRBJ2-5 | - | TRBV14 | - | TGTGCCAGCAGCCACCGAGAGACCCAGTACTTC | CASSHRETQYF
TRBJ1-2 | TRBD1 | TRBV24-1 | few | TGTGCCACCAGTGATGGCACGTCTCCGGACAGGGGGTACTATGGCTACACCTTC | CATSDGTSPDRGYYGYTF
TRBJ2-1 | TRBD2 | TRBV7-2 | - | TGTGCCAGCAGCTCGCGACTAGCGGGGGGCGAGAGCTCCTACAATGAGCAGTTCTTC | CASSSRLAGGESSYNEQFF
TRBJ2-3 | - | TRBV10-1 | - | TGCGCCACCAGGGGAATAGCGGCCAGCACAGATACGCAGTATTTT | CATRGIAASTDTQYF
TRBJ1-6 | TRBD1 | TRBV3-1/TRBV3-2 | - | TGTGCCAGCAGCCAAGCGGGACAGGGGGCTCATTCACCCCTCCACTTT | CASSQAGQGAHSPLHF
TRBJ2-1 | - | TRBV29-1 | - | TGCAGCGTTGTAGCCAGGGAAAATGAGCAGTTCTTC | CSVVARENEQFF
TRBJ2-1 | TRBD2 | TRBV30 | - | TGTGCCTGGAGTTTGATAGCGGGTGTGTATGAGCAGTTCTTC | CAWSLIAGVYEQFF
TRBJ2-6 | TRBD1 | TRBV28 | few | TGTGCCAGCAGTCGCGGGGACAGGGCCTCTGGGGCCAACGTCCTGACTTTC | CASSRGDRASGANVLTF
TRBJ2-7 | - | TRBV29-1 | - | TGCAGCGTTGAACAGGGGCGGTACGAGCAGTACTTC | CSVEQGRYEQYF
TRBJ1-2 | TRBD1 | TRBV5-1 | - | TGCGCCAGCAGCTCGACAGGGAGCTATGGCTACACCTTC | CASSSTGSYGYTF
TRBJ2-1 | TRBD2 | TRBV11-3 | - | TGTGCCAGCAGCTTAGAGGGGGGAGCTAGCGGGAGACCCAGAGACAATGAGCAGTTCTTC | CASSLEGGASGRPRDNEQFF
TRBJ2-4 | - | TRBV7-8 | many | TGTGCCAGCAGCCCAGTAGAGTCGACAGTCAACATTCAGTACTTC | CASSPVESTVNIQYF
TRBJ1-1 | TRBD1 | TRBV9 | once | TGTGCCAGCAGCGTAGACGGGACAGGGAACACTGAAGCTTTCTTT | CASSVDGTGNTEAFF
TRBJ2-1 | TRBD1 | TRBV29-1 | - | TGCAGCGCCAGGCGGACAGGCAATGAGCAGTTCTTC | CSARRTGNEQFF
TRBJ1-1 | - | TRBV18 | - | TGTGCCAGCTCACCCCCGACCCGAGGCCAAGCTTTCTTT | CASSPPTRGQAFF
TRBJ2-7 | TRBD2 | TRBV9 | many | TGTGCCAGCAGCGTAGAAGGGACTACCTACGAGCAGTACTTC | CASSVEGTTYEQYF
TRBJ2-1 | TRBD2 | TRBV19 | - | TGTGCCAGTAGTATAGGTCTAGCGGAGTACAATGAGCAGTTCTTC | CASSIGLAEYNEQFF
TRBJ1-1 | - | TRBV11-1 | - | TGTGCCAGCAGCTTAGCCCGTACAGGGCCGAACACTGAAGCTTTCTTT | CASSLARTGPNTEAFF
TRBJ1-2 | - | TRBV30 | - | TGTGCCTGGAGATCTCTGGAGGGGAGCTATGGCTACACCTTC | CAWRSLEGSYGYTF
TRBJ2-7 | TRBD2 | TRBV9 | - | TGTGCCAGCAGCGTAGAGTCTAGCGGGGTTGACTCCGAGCAGTACTTC | CASSVESSGVDSEQYF
TRBJ1-1 | - | TRBV5-1 | - | TGCGCCAGCAGCCAAGGCCCCTTCGGGGTACAGAACACTGAAGCTTTCTTT | CASSQGPFGVQNTEAFF
TRBJ1-6 | - | TRBV27 | - | TGTGCCAGCAGGACAGAGAGCTCCTATAATTCACCCCTCCACTTT | CASRTESSYNSPLHF
TRBJ2-1 | TRBD2 | TRBV5-1 | few | TGCGCCAGCAGCTTACAGCGGGAGAGTGGGAATGAGCAGTTCTTC | CASSLQRESGNEQFF
TRBJ2-7 | TRBD2 | TRBV5-4 | - | TGTGCCAGCAGCCGAAGCGGGGGGAGCTTCTACGAGCAGTACTTC | CASSRSGGSFYEQYF
TRBJ2-1 | - | TRBV7-8 | - | TGTGCCAGCAGCTTAGGGGGTCGGGGGAATTACAATGAGCAGTTCTTC | CASSLGGRGNYNEQFF
TRBJ2-1 | TRBD1 | TRBV15 | - | TGTGCCACCAGCCTAGACAGGGGGACGTCGGTTGTACCCCAGGAGCAGTTCTTC | CATSLDRGTSVVPQEQFF
TRBJ1-1 | TRBD1 | TRBV29-1 | - | TGCAGCGTTGACCGGCAGGGGGCAGTAAACACTGAAGCTTTCTTT | CSVDRQGAVNTEAFF
TRBJ1-6 | - | TRBV18 | - | TGTGCCAGCTCACCGTCGGGAGCCGTCAATTCACCCCTCCACTTT | CASSPSGAVNSPLHF
TRBJ2-1 | TRBD1 | TRBV24-1 | - | TGTGCCACCAGTGGTTTGGGGACAGGCTCCTACAATGAGCAGTTCTTC | CATSGLGTGSYNEQFF
TRBJ2-1 | TRBD1 | TRBV4-1 | - | TGCGCCAGCAGCCGCCAAACACAGGGGAGCTCCTACAATGAGCAGTTCTTC | CASSRQTQGSSYNEQFF
TRBJ1-4 | TRBD1 | TRBV19 | once | TGTGCCAGTAGCTCCGACAGGGGTGAAAAACTGTTTTTT | CASSSDRGEKLFF
TRBJ1-4 | - | TRBV5-1 | - | TGCGCCAGCAGAGCCCGGGATCATAATGAAAAACTGTTTTTT | CASRARDHNEKLFF
TRBJ2-1 | - | TRBV29-1 | once | TGCAGCGTTTTCGCCCTAAACCTTAATGAGCAGTTCTTC | CSVFALNLNEQFF
TRBJ1-5 | - | TRBV3-1/TRBV3-2 | - | TGTGCCAGCAGCCACGGAGGTAATCAGCCCCAGCATTTT | CASSHGGNQPQHF
TRBJ2-7 | - | TRBV5-4 | few | TGTGCCAGCAGCTCCGTTTACGAGCAGTACTTC | CASSSVYEQYF
TRBJ2-1 | TRBD2 | TRBV2 | few | TGTGCCAGCAGACGACTAGCGGGAGTTGGCAATGAGCAGTTCTTC | CASRRLAGVGNEQFF
TRBJ2-7 | - | TRBV18 | few | TGTGCCAGCTCACGAACAGGGATTTCCTACGAGCAGTACTTC | CASSRTGISYEQYF
TRBJ2-1 | - | TRBV7-3 | few | TGTGCCAGCAGCCCTCACCCGGGACTGTCAAACAATGAGCAGTTCTTC | CASSPHPGLSNNEQFF
TRBJ2-1 | TRBD2 | TRBV6-1 | few | TGTGCCAGCAGTGATCAGGGACTAGCATCCTACAATGAGCAGTTCTTC | CASSDQGLASYNEQFF
TRBJ1-2 | - | TRBV28 | - | TGTGCCAGCATGATCGGCGGACAGAACTATGGCTACACCTTC | CASMIGGQNYGYTF
TRBJ2-6 | - | TRBV30 | many | TGTGCCTGGAGGGTCAGGGGTGCCTCTGGGGCCAACGTCCTGACTTTC | CAWRVRGASGANVLTF
TRBJ2-3 | TRBD2 | TRBV7-3 | - | TGTGCCAGCAGCTTAGGCGGGGGGGCGCAGTATTTT | CASSLGGGAQYF